This T cell receptor (beta chain) was sequenced during a study of T cell responses to AZD1222 COVID-19 vaccine. Study-wide results and limits: Baseline serology detected seropositivity in only six AZD1222 recipients. Spike-specific TCR breadth rose after two AZD1222 doses, and depth rose as well.

Assay used: immunoSEQ multiplex PCR; TCRdb lists only in-frame clones, some missing. This table has some 190,000 clones, 85% to 95% appearing once. In regard to this clone: Its antigen is still unknown.

The germline V gene has CDR1 SGHRS and CDR2 YFSETQ. V lost 2 bases to trimming and J lost 5 bases; unmatched junction nucleotides: 4. This CDR3 has 15 amino acids. The source material was peripheral blood, sampled on day 0 of AZD1222 vaccination. The clonotype originates from an adult in good health. The chain uses TRBV5-1 and TRBJ2-5; 12 bases agree with TRBD2. The CDR3: CASSLVTSGGETQYF. DNA of the CDR3: TGCGCCAGCAGCTTAGTTACTAGCGGGGGGGAGACCCAGTACTTC. The full variable domain, completed using reference TRBV5-1 and TRBJ2-5, is KAGVTQTPRYLIKTRGQQVTLSCSPISGHRSVSWYQQTPGQGLQFLFEYFSETQRNKGNFPGRFSGRQFSNSRSEMNVSTLELGDSALYLCASSLVTSGGETQYFGPGTRLLVL.